This T cell receptor beta chain was sequenced for a study of beta chain features in type 1 diabetes. At the level of the study: The patients were much like the healthy donors in age, gender and cell yields.

Investigators reverse transcribed all isolated RNA, so they sequenced expressed TCRB transcripts. An average of approximately 4 million reads was obtained for naive, central memory and regulatory T cell samples. The table came from immunoSEQ multiplex PCR; TCRdb's copy has only in-frame clones and leaves some out. Here the sample spans approximately 150,000 clones, approximately 8.4% being singletons. This clone showed up just a few times. V was trimmed by 4 bases and J by 2 bases, leaving 15 bases between them. The length of the CDR3 is 15 residues. Germline loops: CDR1 SGHRS, CDR2 YFSETQ. The J gene is TRBJ1-2, the V gene TRBV5-1, with D uncertain. The clonotype comes from a woman aged 18 to 35 in good health. The source material was central memory CD4+ T cells from blood. The CDR3 coding sequence is TGCGCCAGCAGCCAAAAACCCTCAGCGAACTATGGCTACACCTTC. Protein product: CASSQKPSANYGYTF.